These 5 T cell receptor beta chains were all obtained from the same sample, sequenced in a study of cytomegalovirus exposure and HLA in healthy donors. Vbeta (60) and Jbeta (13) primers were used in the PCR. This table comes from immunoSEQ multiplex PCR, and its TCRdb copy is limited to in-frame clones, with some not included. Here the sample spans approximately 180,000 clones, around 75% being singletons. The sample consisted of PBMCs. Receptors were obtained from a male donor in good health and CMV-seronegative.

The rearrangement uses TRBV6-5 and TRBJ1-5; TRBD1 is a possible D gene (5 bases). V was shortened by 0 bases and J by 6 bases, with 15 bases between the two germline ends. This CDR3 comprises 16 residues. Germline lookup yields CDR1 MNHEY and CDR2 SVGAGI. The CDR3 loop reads CASSYSRTLHGQPQHF. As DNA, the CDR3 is TGTGCCAGCAGTTACTCCCGGACACTTCATGGTCAGCCCCAGCATTTT.

The CDR3 loop is CASSREDRVNTGELFF. As DNA, the CDR3 is TGTGCCAGCAGCCGGGAGGACAGGGTGAACACCGGGGAGCTGTTTTTT. V usage is TRBV28 and J usage is TRBJ2-2, with D maybe TRBD1 (8 bases). Trimming left V 6 bases short and J 1 base short, with 15 bases between. This CDR3 has 16 amino acids. Germline values: CDR1 MDHEN, CDR2 SYDVKM.

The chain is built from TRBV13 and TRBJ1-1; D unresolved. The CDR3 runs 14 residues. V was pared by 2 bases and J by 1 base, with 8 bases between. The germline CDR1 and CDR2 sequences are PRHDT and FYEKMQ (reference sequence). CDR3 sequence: CASSLRDTNTEAFF. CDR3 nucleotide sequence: TGTGCCAGCAGCTTACGGGATACGAACACTGAAGCTTTCTTT.

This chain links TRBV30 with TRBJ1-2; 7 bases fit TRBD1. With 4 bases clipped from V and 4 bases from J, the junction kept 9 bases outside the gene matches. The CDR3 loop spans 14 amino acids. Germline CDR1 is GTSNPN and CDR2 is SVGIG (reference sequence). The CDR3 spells CAWNKFDRVYGYTF. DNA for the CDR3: TGTGCCTGGAACAAATTCGACAGGGTCTATGGCTACACCTTC.

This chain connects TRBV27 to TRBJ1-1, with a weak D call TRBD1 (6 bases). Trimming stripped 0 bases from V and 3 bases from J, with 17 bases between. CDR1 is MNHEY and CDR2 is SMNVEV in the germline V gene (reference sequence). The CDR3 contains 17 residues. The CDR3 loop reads CASSLSQGLGSYTEAFF. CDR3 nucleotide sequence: TGTGCCAGCAGTTTATCGCAGGGGCTTGGTTCATACACTGAAGCTTTCTTT.